This entry lists 32 T cell receptor beta chains sequenced from one sample in a study of CD4 T cells in relation to SARS-CoV-2 and coronaviruses. CD4+ T cells from unexposed donors were obtained before the COVID-19 pandemic (2011-2018). CD4+ T cells were isolated from the cells after 10 days of culture. This table comes from immunoSEQ multiplex PCR, and its TCRdb copy is limited to in-frame clones, with some not included. The sample holds 17,000 or so clones, around 77% seen once. For these receptors, no antigen is known. Sequences were obtained from CD4+ T cells from PBMCs, cultured in vitro. These receptors all come from a human donor in good health.

This chain links TRBV13 with TRBJ2-7, with 10 bases identical to TRBD1. V trimming: 5 bases; J trimming: 2 bases; junction bases outside the gene matches: 9. Per the germline V gene, CDR1 is PRHDT and CDR2 is FYEKMQ (reference sequence). This CDR3 comprises 16 residues. CDR3: CASSPKGGQGAYEQYF. The CDR3 DNA sequence: TGTGCCAGCAGCCCCAAGGGAGGACAGGGGGCCTACGAGCAGTACTTC.

V and J are TRBV6-5 and TRBJ2-7; possible D gene TRBD2, 6 bases. There are 15 residues in the CDR3. Germline CDR1 MNHEY, CDR2 SVGAGI. V lost 7 bases, J lost 4 bases, and 20 bases lay in between. CDR3 nucleotide sequence: TGTGCCAGCACCGCTGTGGACTCCCGGGGGTACGAGCAGTACTTC. The encoded protein is CASTAVDSRGYEQYF.

This sequence joins TRBV5-1 and TRBJ1-1; 9 nucleotides line up with TRBD1. Germline CDR1 reads SGHRS; CDR2 reads YFSETQ. Trimming removed 0 bases from V and 5 bases from J; junction bases left unmatched: 11. The CDR3 is 17 residues long. This CDR3 is CASSLAGTGREVTEAFF. The CDR3, as DNA: TGCGCCAGCAGCTTGGCCGGGACAGGGAGAGAGGTGACTGAAGCTTTCTTT.

This chain joins TRBV12-5 and TRBJ2-1; 8 positions match TRBD2. V gave up 0 bases and J gave up 9 bases; unmatched junction bases: 10. This CDR3 comprises 16 residues. From germline, CDR1 is LGHNT and CDR2 FRNRAP. The CDR3 reads CASGLVLAVRPLEQFF. In DNA, the CDR3 is TGTGCTAGTGGTTTGGTACTAGCGGTCCGACCTCTTGAGCAGTTCTTC.

This clone came up a few times. The rearrangement joins TRBV19 to TRBJ1-3, with 7 bases aligning to TRBD1. Germline CDR1 reads LNHDA; CDR2 reads SQIVND (reference sequence). This CDR3 is 17 amino acids long. Losses at the gene ends were 1 base for V and 1 base for J; bases not matched to a gene: 7. CDR3 DNA: TGTGCCAGTAGTATAGTGTCGACAGGGATATCTGGAAACACCATATATTTT. It yields the protein CASSIVSTGISGNTIYF.

This clone was seen only once. The V gene is TRBV20-1, the J gene TRBJ2-3; D gene ambiguous. CDR3 length: 11 residues. Germline CDR1 DFQATT, CDR2 SNEGSKA (reference sequence). V was shortened by 4 bases and J by 6 bases, with 8 bases between the two germline ends. The CDR3: CSATLRDTQYF. DNA for the CDR3: TGCAGTGCTACCCTACGGGATACGCAGTATTTT.

The CDR3 sequence is CASSLATSLGGELFF. The CDR3 coding sequence is TGCGCCAGCAGCTTGGCCACATCCCTAGGCGGGGAGCTGTTTTTT. This sequence joins TRBV5-1 and TRBJ2-2; no reliable D call. V gave up 0 bases and J gave up 7 bases, with 13 bases separating them. Germline V lookup: CDR1 SGHRS, CDR2 YFSETQ. The CDR3 is 15 amino acids.

This chain connects TRBV27 to TRBJ2-1; D gene uncertain. The ends were cut back, 0 bases at V and 3 bases at J, with 12 bases in the middle. The CDR3 is 16 amino acids. Per germline, CDR1 MNHEY and CDR2 SMNVEV (reference sequence). The CDR3 nucleotides read TGTGCCAGCAGTTTATCGAGGTCTGGTTTCTACAATGAGCAGTTCTTC. Translated, it gives CASSLSRSGFYNEQFF.

This clone occurred once. The chain links TRBV18 to TRBJ2-3; D is unclear. CDR1 KGHSH and CDR2 LQKENI come from the germline V gene. The CDR3 loop spans 17 amino acids. The V end was cut by 1 base, the J end by 3 bases, with 17 bases between. Written as DNA, the CDR3 is TGTGCCAGCTCACCACTAGAAGTAAGTCCTGGGACAGATACGCAGTATTTT. This sequence encodes CASSPLEVSPGTDTQYF.

This clone occurred a few times. This chain links TRBV6-5 with TRBJ2-1, with D possibly called TRBD1 or TRBD2 (5 bases each). The CDR3 is 16 amino acids. Trimming cost V 0 bases and J 2 bases, with 11 bases left between them. Germline CDR1 and CDR2: MNHEY and SVGAGI. The DNA of the CDR3 is TGTGCCAGCAGTTACTCGGTAGGGGACCCCTACAATGAGCAGTTCTTC. Its translation: CASSYSVGDPYNEQFF.

This sequence joins TRBV27 and TRBJ1-2; 10 nucleotides match TRBD1. Trimming removed 4 bases from V and 3 bases from J; junction bases left unmatched: 2. The CDR3 sequence is 14 residues long. Germline lookup yields CDR1 MNHEY and CDR2 SMNVEV (reference sequence). The CDR3 DNA is TGTGCCAGCAGTTCGGGGACAGGGGACTATGGCTACACCTTC. It codes for CASSSGTGDYGYTF.

The chain combines TRBV27 with TRBJ1-1; D uncertain. Germline V gives CDR1 MNHEY, CDR2 SMNVEV (reference sequence). CDR3 length: 14 residues. V dropped 4 bases and J dropped 0 bases, with 9 bases sitting between them. The CDR3 reads CASSSTRLNTEAFF. CDR3 nucleotide sequence: TGTGCCAGCAGTTCGACCAGGTTGAACACTGAAGCTTTCTTT.

The rearrangement joins TRBV6-5 to TRBJ1-1; D perhaps matches TRBD1 (5 bases). CDR1 is MNHEY, CDR2 SVGAGI, per germline. The CDR3 sequence is 13 residues long. V was pared by 4 bases and J by 2 bases, with 8 bases between. The CDR3 loop is CASSSQGNTEAFF. The CDR3 DNA reads as TGTGCCAGCAGTTCTCAGGGTAACACTGAAGCTTTCTTT.

This chain joins TRBV28 and TRBJ1-4; D remains ambiguous. Germline loops: CDR1 MDHEN, CDR2 SYDVKM. This CDR3 has 15 residues. The V gene lost 3 bases and the J gene lost 3 bases, with 11 bases spanning the gap. CDR3 loop: CASSLFPTANEKLFF. The CDR3, as DNA: TGTGCCAGCAGTTTGTTCCCAACAGCTAATGAAAAACTGTTTTTT. Full variable domain (remainder filled in from reference TRBV28 and TRBJ1-4): DVKVTQSSRYLVKRTGEKVFLECVQDMDHENMFWYRQDPGLGLRLIYFSYDVKMKEKGDIPEGYSVSREKKERFSLILESASTNQTSMYLCASSLFPTANEKLFFGSGTQLSVL.

V gene TRBV11-1 combines with J gene TRBJ1-4; 8 positions match TRBD1. There are 13 residues in the CDR3. The trim removed 5 bases at V and 11 bases at J, leaving 7 bases unmatched. CDR1 and CDR2 (germline): SGHAT, FQDESV (reference sequence). In nucleotides, the CDR3 is TGTGCCAGCAGCCCGGACAGGGACCTCAAACTGTTTTTT. As protein: CASSPDRDLKLFF.

This clone has more than one count but fewer than ten. The gene calls are TRBV9 and TRBJ1-2; the D is unclear. CDR1 SGDLS and CDR2 YYNGEE come from the germline V gene. V was clipped by 0 bases and J by 6 bases, with 15 bases between them. The CDR3 length is 15 residues. The CDR3 reads CASSVGRRRSDGYTF. The CDR3 DNA reads TGTGCCAGCAGCGTAGGTCGGCGCCGGTCGGATGGCTACACCTTC.

This clone was observed once. The chain recombines TRBV30 with TRBJ1-3; possible D gene TRBD1, 5 bases. Trimming took 5 bases from V and 4 from J, leaving 12 bases between them. The CDR3 has 13 amino acids. CDR1 and CDR2 from the germline V gene are GTSNPN and SVGIG (reference sequence). The CDR3: CAWGRAGGNTIYF. The CDR3 DNA reads TGTGCCTGGGGCCGGGCAGGGGGAAACACCATATATTTT.

The chain links TRBV2 to TRBJ1-4; D is unclear. Germline values: CDR1 SNHLY, CDR2 FYNNEI. This CDR3 spans 15 amino acids. V was shortened by 7 bases and J by 5 bases, with 17 bases between the two germline ends. CDR3 amino acids: CASTTSGSANEKLFF. CDR3 sequence (DNA): TGTGCCAGCACTACCTCGGGGAGTGCAAATGAAAAACTGTTTTTT. The whole variable domain, filled in from reference TRBV2 and TRBJ1-4, reads EPEVTQTPSHQVTQMGQEVILRCVPISNHLYFYWYRQILGQKVEFLVSFYNNEISEKSEIFDDQFSVERPDGSNFTLKIRSTKLEDSAMYFCASTTSGSANEKLFFGSGTQLSVL.

The chain uses TRBV7-2 and TRBJ2-7; 10 nucleotides agree with TRBD1. Germline V gives CDR1 SGHTA, CDR2 FQGNSA. V gave up 5 bases and J gave up 1 base; unmatched junction bases: 2. The CDR3 runs 14 residues. The CDR3 bases are TGTGCCAGCAGCGCGGACAGGGGGTCCTACGAGCAGTACTTC. This translates into CASSADRGSYEQYF.

The genes are TRBV21-1 and TRBJ1-6. TRBV21-1 represents a pseudogene. The CDR3 extends over 13 amino acids. CDR3 sequence: CASSSGGFSPLHF. The CDR3 DNA reads TGTGCCAGCAGCTCCGGGGGTTTTTCACCCCTCCACTTT.

The chain is built from TRBV18 and TRBJ2-1; D is unresolved. V dropped 2 bases and J dropped 8 bases, with 10 bases sitting between them. The germline V gene has CDR1 KGHSH and CDR2 LQKENI. CDR3 length: 13 amino acids. The CDR3 reads CASSPSRSDEQFF. The CDR3 DNA sequence: TGTGCCAGCTCACCAAGCCGGTCCGATGAGCAGTTCTTC.

V and J are TRBV19 and TRBJ2-1; no clear D. The CDR3 extends over 9 amino acids. Per the germline V gene, CDR1 is LNHDA and CDR2 is SQIVND (reference sequence). With 8 bases removed from V and 12 bases from J, the gap between germline ends came to 8 bases. The CDR3 is CASGVPQFF. CDR3 sequence (DNA): TGTGCCAGTGGAGTACCGCAGTTCTTC.

The rearrangement links TRBV19 to TRBJ2-2, with TRBD1 matching 12 bases. The V segment lost 6 bases and the J segment 4 bases; nucleotides outside the gene matches: 9. CDR3 length: 17 amino acids. Per the germline V gene, CDR1 is LNHDA and CDR2 is SQIVND (reference sequence). CDR3 nucleotide sequence: TGTGCCAGTAGCACTACCGGGACAGGGGGCTTCACCGGGGAGCTGTTTTTT. Translated, it gives CASSTTGTGGFTGELFF.

The chain employs TRBV6-6 and TRBJ2-7; D unclear. The germline V gene encodes CDR1 MNHNY and CDR2 SVGAGI (reference sequence). Trimming took off 7 bases at V and 3 bases at J, with 13 bases between the two ends. This CDR3 comprises 13 residues. The CDR3 spells CASTDRVHYEQYF. As DNA, the CDR3 is TGTGCCAGCACGGACCGGGTCCACTACGAGCAGTACTTC.

This chain joins TRBV13 and TRBJ2-1, with D unresolved. Trimming removed 3 bases at V and 8 bases at J, with 5 bases between. Germline V gene lookup returns CDR1 PRHDT and CDR2 FYEKMQ (reference sequence). The CDR3 extends over 11 amino acids. This chain's CDR3 is CASSFIHEQFF. In DNA, the CDR3 is TGTGCCAGCAGCTTTATCCATGAGCAGTTCTTC. Full variable domain (missing parts from reference TRBV13 and TRBJ2-1): AAGVIQSPRHLIKEKRETATLKCYPIPRHDTVYWYQQGPGQDPQFLISFYEKMQSDKGSIPDRFSAQQFSDYHSELNMSSLELGDSALYFCASSFIHEQFFGPGTRLTVL.

The count of this clone is one. The genes are TRBV6-1 and TRBJ2-3; 7 nucleotides agree with TRBD2. The CDR3 is 15 residues long. V trimming: 0 bases; J trimming: 5 bases; junction bases outside the gene matches: 5. Germline-derived CDR1 and CDR2 are MNHNS and SASEGT. The DNA for the CDR3 is TGTGCCAGCAGTGAAGCTAGCGGGTCGGTAGATACGCAGTATTTT. Its translation: CASSEASGSVDTQYF.

The chain uses TRBV18 and TRBJ1-2; a weak D match, TRBD1 (5 bases). Germline lookup yields CDR1 KGHSH and CDR2 LQKENI. Trimming stripped 3 bases from V and 2 bases from J, with 7 bases between. The CDR3 runs 13 residues. The CDR3 nucleotides read TGTGCCAGCTCACCTCGGGACAACTATGGCTACACCTTC. Its protein is CASSPRDNYGYTF.

The V and J genes are TRBV6-4 and TRBJ2-2; 10 positions agree with TRBD2. Germline lookup yields CDR1 MRHNA and CDR2 SNTAGT. The V gene end was trimmed by 4 bases and the J gene end by 3 bases; junction bases not matched to a gene: 2. This CDR3 is built from 15 residues. The CDR3 loop reads CASSASGRDTGELFF. Written as DNA, the CDR3 is TGTGCCAGCAGTGCCAGCGGGAGGGACACCGGGGAGCTGTTTTTT.

This clone was counted a single time. This rearrangement joins TRBV15 to TRBJ2-1, with 10 bases that match TRBD2. The V gene end was trimmed by 3 bases and the J gene end by 8 bases; junction bases not matched to a gene: 7. The germline CDR1 and CDR2 sequences are LNHNV and YYDKDF (reference sequence). CDR3 length: 15 amino acids. CDR3 loop: CATSRDLAGVYEQFF. The CDR3 DNA is TGTGCCACCAGCAGGGACCTAGCGGGAGTCTATGAGCAGTTCTTC.

V gene TRBV7-9 combines with J gene TRBJ1-5; TRBD1 matches at 7 bases. This CDR3 comprises 14 residues. Losses at the gene ends were 5 bases for V and 8 bases for J; bases not matched to a gene: 9. The germline gives CDR1 SEHNR, CDR2 FQNEAQ (reference sequence). The CDR3 DNA reads TGTGCCAGCAGCACCGGGACAGAATTAAAGCCCCAGCATTTT. It specifies CASSTGTELKPQHF.

The chain recombines TRBV7-3 with TRBJ1-1; D unclear. The ends were cut back, 5 bases at V and 1 base at J, with 8 bases in the middle. This CDR3 comprises 13 residues. CDR1 is SGHTA, CDR2 FQGTGA, per germline. CDR3 loop: CASSLNRNTEAFF. In DNA, the CDR3 is TGTGCCAGCAGCCTGAACAGGAACACTGAAGCTTTCTTT.

DNA for the CDR3: TGTGCCAGCAGCCGGGACAGTGAGACCTACAATGAGCAGTTCTTC. Residues: CASSRDSETYNEQFF. This chain connects TRBV11-2 to TRBJ2-1; 7 bases are a match to TRBD1. V was pared by 5 bases and J by 2 bases, with 6 bases of the junction left unmatched. Germline CDR1 is SGHAT and CDR2 is FQNNGV. The CDR3 spans 15 residues.